This T cell receptor beta chain was captured by sequencing in a study of Ad26.COV2.S vaccination and SARS-CoV-2 variants. Study background: This donor came from the COV1001 trial of Ad26.COV2.S. Each vaccinee took Ad26.COV2.S intramuscularly, once or twice 56 days apart. Whole-study results and caveats: Post-vaccination spike-specific CD8+ and CD4+ T cell responses reportedly had substantial breadth. Vaccine recipients posted higher spike-specific TCR breadth than their placebo counterparts.

J was trimmed by 6 bases and V by 4 bases; bases with no gene match: 8. This CDR3 comprises 14 residues. The germline CDR1 and CDR2 sequences are SGHTA and FQGNSA. This table comes from immunoSEQ multiplex PCR, and its TCRdb copy is limited to in-frame clones, with some not included. The sample contains some 300,000 clones, just over 85% of which appear only once. The sample's treatment: about 20 received Ad26.COV2.S at low or high dose, single or two shots; 5 received placebo; per-sample allocation not given. Each sample was drawn 63 days after the first injection (of vaccine or placebo). In the case of this clone: The antigen remains unidentified.

The clonotype comes from a person aged 18 to 59 who received the Ad26.COV2.S COVID-19 vaccine or a placebo. The chain couples TRBV7-2 to TRBJ1-2; 7 bases map to TRBD1. The sequencing here drew on peripheral blood, taken in a trial of Ad26.COV2.S vaccine versus placebo. DNA of the CDR3: TGTGCCAGCAGCTACGGGACAGCCGAAAATGGCTACACCTTC. Its protein is CASSYGTAENGYTF.